The 25 T cell receptor beta chains below all came from one sample that was sequenced in a study of blood T cells in healthy people across ages. Combining a sample-barcoded 5' primer with a J-beta primer mix, a second PCR ran for about 7 to 11 cycles. TCRdb reanalysed the 5' RACE reads using MiXCR and keeps one entry per CDR3 protein. The sample has around 650,000 distinct CDR3 sequences; roughly 43% are singletons. Sequenced sample: blood. The origin of the receptors is a man older than 75 in good health.

J is TRBJ2-5 and V is TRBV20-1, with D possibly matching TRBD1 (5 bases). Trimming pared 2 bases from V and 13 bases from J, leaving 14 bases between. CDR1 is DFQATT and CDR2 is SNEGSKA in the germline V gene (reference sequence). This CDR3 is 11 amino acids long. The CDR3 spells CSARQGDEPYF. CDR3 DNA: TGCAGTGCTAGACAGGGCGATGAGCCGTACTTC.

V usage is TRBV5-1 and J usage is TRBJ2-5; D unclear. CDR3 length: 13 amino acids. Germline CDR1 SGHRS, CDR2 YFSETQ. V was clipped by 1 base and J by 1 base, with 5 bases between them. This CDR3 reads CASSLFSQETQYF. CDR3 DNA sequence: TGCGCCAGCAGCTTGTTCAGCCAAGAGACCCAGTACTTC.

This clonotype came up a few times. The CDR3 is CASSLRQGGWETQYF. CDR3 coding DNA: TGTGCCAGCAGCTTGAGACAGGGCGGGTGGGAGACCCAGTACTTC. The chain employs TRBV7-9 and TRBJ2-5; 7 nucleotides line up with TRBD1. Germline V gene data show CDR1 as SEHNR and CDR2 as FQNEAQ (reference sequence). The CDR3 has 15 residues. V gave up 3 bases and J gave up 5 bases; unmatched junction bases: 9.

The rearrangement links TRBV20-1 to TRBJ1-5; possibly TRBD1 for D (6 bases). The CDR3 sequence is 14 residues long. Between the trimmed V and J ends, which lost 6 bases and 1 base, there was a span of 13 bases. The V gene's germline CDR1 is DFQATT and CDR2 SNEGSKA (reference sequence). CDR3 sequence: CSAERGGSNQPQHF. DNA for the CDR3: TGCAGTGCAGAAAGGGGGGGGAGCAATCAGCCCCAGCATTTT.

The chain carries TRBV7-2 and TRBJ2-2; D call uncertain. The CDR3 has 14 amino acids. CDR1 and CDR2 (germline): SGHTA, FQGNSA. V lost 5 bases and J lost 2, with 9 bases in between. The CDR3 protein is CASSVKPNTGELFF. In DNA form, the CDR3 reads TGTGCCAGCAGCGTAAAACCTAACACCGGGGAGCTGTTTTTT.

CDR3 protein: CASSPDSTSTDTQYF. The DNA for the CDR3 is TGTGCCAGCTCACCGGACTCAACTTCCACAGATACGCAGTATTTT. The chain uses TRBV18 and TRBJ2-3; maybe TRBD2 (5 bases). Germline V gene data show CDR1 as KGHSH and CDR2 as LQKENI. This CDR3 has 15 residues. V lost 3 bases and J 2 bases, leaving 12 bases between the germline ends.

The chain links TRBV7-9 to TRBJ2-4; D call uncertain. CDR1 and CDR2 (germline): SEHNR, FQNEAQ (reference sequence). V was cut by 3 bases and J by 0 bases, with 9 bases left in between. The CDR3 is made up of 15 amino acids. The CDR3 nucleotides read TGTGCCAGCAGCTTGACCTCGATAGCCAAAAACATTCAGTACTTC. Its translation is CASSLTSIAKNIQYF.

This clonotype showed up just a few times. V usage is TRBV7-9 and J usage is TRBJ2-5, with no clear D. In germline, CDR1 is SEHNR, CDR2 FQNEAQ (reference sequence). This CDR3 contains 14 residues. The germline V and J ends were trimmed by 5 bases and 1 base, with 11 bases remaining between them. CDR3: CASSARTVQETQYF. The CDR3 coding sequence is TGTGCCAGCAGCGCCCGGACGGTCCAAGAGACCCAGTACTTC.

This clonotype has only a few counts. The chain couples TRBV9 to TRBJ1-2, with TRBD1 as a possible D gene (5 bases). The CDR3 sequence is 13 residues long. Trimming took off 4 bases at V and 3 bases at J, with 10 bases between the two ends. Germline assignment: CDR1 SGDLS and CDR2 YYNGEE. DNA of the CDR3: TGTGCCAGCAGCTGGGACGGAGACTATGGCTACACCTTC. It encodes CASSWDGDYGYTF.

This clonotype came up a few times. The chain is built from TRBV27 and TRBJ2-3; 10 nucleotides line up with TRBD2. The V and J ends lost 6 bases and 1 base, in that order; junction bases with no gene match: 4. The CDR3 extends over 15 amino acids. Germline V gene sequence: CDR1 MNHEY, CDR2 SMNVEV (reference sequence). CDR3 amino acids: CASREGTSGTDTQYF. Written as DNA, the CDR3 is TGTGCCAGCAGGGAAGGGACTAGCGGCACAGATACGCAGTATTTT.

This clonotype was counted between two and nine times. The chain links TRBV7-2 to TRBJ2-7; 13 positions match TRBD2. There are 16 residues in the CDR3. V lost 5 bases to trimming and J lost 5 bases; unmatched junction nucleotides: 9. Germline loops: CDR1 SGHTA, CDR2 FQGNSA. CDR3 protein: CASSETSGRPRHEQYF. The DNA for the CDR3 is TGTGCCAGCAGCGAGACTAGCGGGAGGCCTCGCCACGAGCAGTACTTC.

The V and J genes are TRBV19 and TRBJ2-7, with 8 bases fitting TRBD1. The CDR3 spans 14 residues. CDR1 LNHDA and CDR2 SQIVND come from the germline V gene (reference sequence). With 4 bases clipped from V and 2 bases from J, the junction kept 4 bases outside the gene matches. Here the CDR3 reads CASSKTGVTYEQYF. The CDR3 nucleotides are TGTGCCAGTAGTAAGACAGGGGTGACCTACGAGCAGTACTTC.

V usage is TRBV30 and J usage is TRBJ1-5; D is unclear. CDR1 and CDR2 from the germline V gene are GTSNPN and SVGIG (reference sequence). The V end was cut by 2 bases, the J end by 13 bases, with 18 bases between. This CDR3 is 13 amino acids long. The CDR3 nucleotides read TGTGCCTGGAGTTCCCCCGGTAGGACTACTCAGCATTTT. Amino acids: CAWSSPGRTTQHF.

This clonotype showed up just a few times. CDR3 sequence: CASSYNPTNRGWYNEQFF. The CDR3 region has the DNA TGTGCCAGCAGTTACAATCCGACGAACAGGGGGTGGTACAATGAGCAGTTCTTC. The chain couples TRBV6-2 or TRBV6-3 to TRBJ2-1; 8 nucleotides match TRBD1. Per the germline V gene, CDR1 is MNHEY and CDR2 is SVGEGT. CDR3 length: 18 amino acids. J was trimmed by 4 bases and V by 2 bases; bases with no gene match: 13.

V usage is TRBV20-1 and J usage is TRBJ2-3, with D possibly being TRBD2 (6 bases). Trimming left V 4 bases short and J 1 base short, with 12 bases between. The CDR3 contains 14 residues. Germline-derived CDR1 and CDR2 are DFQATT and SNEGSKA (reference sequence). CDR3 in amino acids: CSATDYQRTDTQYF. CDR3 DNA: TGCAGTGCTACGGACTACCAGCGCACAGATACGCAGTATTTT.

This clonotype was seen many times. This chain uses TRBV9 with TRBJ2-1; weak D call: TRBD2 (5 bases). There are 15 residues in the CDR3. Germline V gene data show CDR1 as SGDLS and CDR2 as YYNGEE. Trimming pared 3 bases from V and 9 bases from J, leaving 19 bases between. CDR3 in amino acids: CASSGLRVPSGEQFF. CDR3 bases: TGTGCCAGCAGCGGCCTGAGGGTACCGAGTGGTGAGCAGTTCTTC. Looking up the rest from reference TRBV9 and TRBJ2-1 gives the full variable domain: DSGVTQTPKHLITATGQRVTLRCSPRSGDLSVYWYQQSLDQGLQFLIQYYNGEERAKGNILERFSAQQFPDLHSELNLSSLELGDSALYFCASSGLRVPSGEQFFGPGTRLTVL.

This chain links TRBV6-2 or TRBV6-3 with TRBJ2-2; D unresolved. V shed 0 bases and J shed 7 bases, with 3 bases lying between them. Looked up from germline, CDR1 is MNHEY and CDR2 is SVGEGT. CDR3 length: 12 residues. The CDR3, as DNA: TGTGCCAGCAGTTACTCGGGCGGGGAGCTGTTTTTT. Amino acid sequence: CASSYSGGELFF.

The gene calls are TRBV2 and TRBJ2-2; 7 nucleotides agree with TRBD1. Germline V gene data show CDR1 as SNHLY and CDR2 as FYNNEI. The V and J ends lost 4 bases and 4 bases, in that order; junction bases with no gene match: 6. The CDR3 is 15 residues long. The CDR3 spells CASSVSDRATGELFF. The CDR3 nucleotides are TGTGCCAGCAGTGTATCAGACAGGGCCACCGGGGAGCTGTTTTTT. The full variable domain, its missing parts supplied by reference TRBV2 and TRBJ2-2, is EPEVTQTPSHQVTQMGQEVILRCVPISNHLYFYWYRQILGQKVEFLVSFYNNEISEKSEIFDDQFSVERPDGSNFTLKIRSTKLEDSAMYFCASSVSDRATGELFFGEGSRLTVL.

The sample holds a few counts of this clonotype. The J gene is TRBJ2-1, the V gene TRBV11-2; D may be TRBD1 or TRBD2 (5 bases each). Deletions cut 1 base from V and 7 bases from J, with 17 bases between. The CDR3 sequence is 16 residues long. CDR1 is SGHAT and CDR2 is FQNNGV in the germline V gene. The CDR3 loop is CASSLASGGVVNEQFF. CDR3 coding DNA: TGTGCCAGCAGCTTAGCCTCTGGGGGAGTTGTAAATGAGCAGTTCTTC.

The chain carries TRBV6-2 or TRBV6-3 and TRBJ2-1, with D tentatively TRBD2 (6 bases). V lost 3 bases to trimming and J lost 8 bases, with 32 bases between them. CDR1 is MNHEY, CDR2 SVGEGT, per germline. The CDR3 covers 20 residues. The CDR3 DNA sequence: TGTGCCAGCAGTTATGGGACTGCTCCCACCTCCGGGATAAGGAGGGATGAGCAGTTCTTC. Protein product: CASSYGTAPTSGIRRDEQFF.

This clonotype was found many times. V usage is TRBV7-8 and J usage is TRBJ2-5; 7 bases are a match to TRBD1. The CDR3 spans 14 residues. J was trimmed by 3 bases and V by 5 bases; bases with no gene match: 6. The germline V gene encodes CDR1 SGHVS and CDR2 FQNEAQ. The CDR3 sequence: CASSAGQVEETQYF. DNA of the CDR3: TGTGCCAGCAGCGCTGGACAGGTGGAAGAGACCCAGTACTTC.

In its sample, this clonotype was seen a few times. The rearrangement links TRBV20-1 to TRBJ2-5; no clear D. The CDR3 is made up of 16 amino acids. V lost 0 bases and J 0 bases, leaving 14 bases between the germline ends. The germline CDR1 and CDR2 sequences are DFQATT and SNEGSKA (reference sequence). The CDR3 is CSAREHTIRYQETQYF. The CDR3 nucleotides read TGCAGTGCTAGAGAGCACACCATTAGGTACCAAGAGACCCAGTACTTC.

This sequence joins TRBV20-1 and TRBJ2-3, with TRBD1 matching over 10 bases. The V gene's germline CDR1 is DFQATT and CDR2 SNEGSKA (reference sequence). The ends lost 5 bases at V and 4 bases at J; junction bases unmatched: 6. This CDR3 has 14 amino acids. The CDR3 region is CSAGTGDFPDTQYF. DNA of the CDR3: TGCAGTGCTGGGACAGGGGACTTCCCAGATACGCAGTATTTT.

This clonotype was detected only a few times. The chain joins TRBV7-3 to TRBJ2-3; tentatively, D is TRBD1 (6 bases). This CDR3 is 15 amino acids long. V dropped 5 bases and J dropped 1 base, with 13 bases sitting between them. Germline values: CDR1 SGHTA, CDR2 FQGTGA. CDR3 protein: CASSPQGLRTDTQYF. The CDR3 region has the DNA TGTGCCAGCAGCCCACAGGGTTTACGCACAGATACGCAGTATTTT.

The chain uses TRBV29-1 and TRBJ2-2, with 9 bases identical to TRBD2. V was clipped by 0 bases and J by 4 bases; unmatched bases: 3. Looked up from germline, CDR1 is SQVTM and CDR2 is ANQGSEA. The CDR3 has 15 amino acids. The CDR3 loop reads CSVEDRGRGTGELFF. The CDR3 nucleotides are TGCAGCGTTGAAGATCGCGGGAGGGGCACCGGGGAGCTGTTTTTT.